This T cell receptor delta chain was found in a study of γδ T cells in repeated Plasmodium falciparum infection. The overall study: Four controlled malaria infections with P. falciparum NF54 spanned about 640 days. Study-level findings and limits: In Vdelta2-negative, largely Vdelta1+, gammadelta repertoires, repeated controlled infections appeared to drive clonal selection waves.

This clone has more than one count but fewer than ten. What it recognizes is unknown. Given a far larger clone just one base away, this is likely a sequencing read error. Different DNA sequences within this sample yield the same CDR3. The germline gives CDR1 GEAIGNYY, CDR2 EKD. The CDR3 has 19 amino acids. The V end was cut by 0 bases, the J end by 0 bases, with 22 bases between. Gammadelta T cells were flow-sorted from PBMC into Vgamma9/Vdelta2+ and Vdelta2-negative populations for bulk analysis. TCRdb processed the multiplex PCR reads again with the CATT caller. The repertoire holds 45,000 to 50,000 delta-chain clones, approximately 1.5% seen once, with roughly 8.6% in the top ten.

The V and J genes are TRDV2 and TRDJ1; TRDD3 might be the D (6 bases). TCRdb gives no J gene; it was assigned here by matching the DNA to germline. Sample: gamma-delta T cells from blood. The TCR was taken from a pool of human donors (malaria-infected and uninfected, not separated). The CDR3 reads CACDTVKGIGEANTDKLIF. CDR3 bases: TGTGCCTGTGACACCGTGAAGGGGATCGGTGAAGCGAACACCGATAAACTCATCTTT.